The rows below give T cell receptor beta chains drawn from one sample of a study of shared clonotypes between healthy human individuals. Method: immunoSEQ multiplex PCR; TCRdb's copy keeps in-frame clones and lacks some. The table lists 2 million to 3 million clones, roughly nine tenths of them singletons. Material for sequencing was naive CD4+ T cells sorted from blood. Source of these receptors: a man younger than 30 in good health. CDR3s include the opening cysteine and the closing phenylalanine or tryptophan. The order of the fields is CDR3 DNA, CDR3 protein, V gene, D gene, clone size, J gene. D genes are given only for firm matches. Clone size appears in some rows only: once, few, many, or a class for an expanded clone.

DNA: TGTGCCACAGGGTCCGGCTATGTCACCTTC
CDR3: CATGSGYVTF
V: TRBV10-3
D: .
size: once
J: TRBJ1-2

DNA: TGTGCCAGTAGTATAACTAACCTCTTACGGGGCTACACCTTC
CDR3: CASSITNLLRGYTF
V: TRBV19
D: .
size: .
J: TRBJ1-2

DNA: TGTGCCAGCAGTTCCCAGGGGGGCACTGAAGCTTTCTTT
CDR3: CASSSQGGTEAFF
V: TRBV6-5
D: TRBD1
size: .
J: TRBJ1-1

DNA: TGCAGCGTTGCTCGTGCCGGCGGGTACGAGCAGTACTTC
CDR3: CSVARAGGYEQYF
V: TRBV29-1
D: .
size: .
J: TRBJ2-7

DNA: TGTGCCAGCAGCCAAAGGGGACAGGGTGTAGGCGGGGAGCTGTTTTTT
CDR3: CASSQRGQGVGGELFF
V: TRBV11-2
D: TRBD1
size: .
J: TRBJ2-2

DNA: TGTGCCAGCAGTTTGAGACCGGGCCGCTATGGCTACACCTTC
CDR3: CASSLRPGRYGYTF
V: TRBV6-5
D: .
size: .
J: TRBJ1-2

DNA: TGCAGCGCGACAGGAATCTACGAGCAGTACTTC
CDR3: CSATGIYEQYF
V: TRBV29-1
D: .
size: .
J: TRBJ2-7

DNA: TGTGCCACCCTCGGGACAGGGGGTAGCAACGAGCAGTACTTC
CDR3: CATLGTGGSNEQYF
V: TRBV19
D: TRBD1
size: once
J: TRBJ2-7

DNA: TGTGCCAGCAGCCAGACCCCGTTAGGCACTGAAGCTTTCTTT
CDR3: CASSQTPLGTEAFF
V: TRBV5-4
D: .
size: .
J: TRBJ1-1

DNA: TGTGCTAGCAGCTCGGAAACAGGGGGCGTCACTGAAGCTTTCTTT
CDR3: CASSSETGGVTEAFF
V: TRBV11-2
D: TRBD1
size: .
J: TRBJ1-1

DNA: TGTGCCAGCAGCCCCCGGACTAGCGGGAGGGTAATGTCTAAGGAGACCCAGTACTTC
CDR3: CASSPRTSGRVMSKETQYF
V: TRBV13
D: TRBD2
size: once
J: TRBJ2-5

DNA: TGTGCCAGCAGTTTTACAACAGGGGGCGATTCACCCCTCCACTTT
CDR3: CASSFTTGGDSPLHF
V: TRBV7-9
D: TRBD1
size: .
J: TRBJ1-6

DNA: TGTGCCAGCATCGATGACAGGGGGCGCGAAAAACTGTTTTTT
CDR3: CASIDDRGREKLFF
V: TRBV28
D: TRBD1
size: .
J: TRBJ1-4

DNA: TGTGCCAGCAGTCCCGCCGGGACAGGGTTAGGAAACACCATATATTTT
CDR3: CASSPAGTGLGNTIYF
V: TRBV27
D: TRBD1
size: .
J: TRBJ1-3

DNA: TGTGCCATCAGTATGGGACAGAACACTGAAGCTTTCTTT
CDR3: CAISMGQNTEAFF
V: TRBV10-3
D: .
size: .
J: TRBJ1-1

DNA: TGTGCCAGCAGTCCGCCGGGACAGGGGGCGCGAGTAGCTTTCTTT
CDR3: CASSPPGQGARVAFF
V: TRBV28
D: TRBD1
size: .
J: TRBJ1-1

DNA: TGTGCCAGCAGTGAACTGGGGGAGACCCAGTACTTC
CDR3: CASSELGETQYF
V: TRBV2
D: .
size: .
J: TRBJ2-5

DNA: TGTGCCACGGCCCCAGGGACAGGGAGAGGGGAGCTGTTTTTT
CDR3: CATAPGTGRGELFF
V: TRBV15
D: TRBD1
size: .
J: TRBJ2-2

DNA: TGTGCCAGCAGTGGGGGGACAGGGGCGCCAGATACGCAGTATTTT
CDR3: CASSGGTGAPDTQYF
V: TRBV6-1
D: TRBD1
size: once
J: TRBJ2-3

DNA: TGCGCCAGCAGCTTAGCCGGGACTAGCGGGGGGAATACGCAGTATTTT
CDR3: CASSLAGTSGGNTQYF
V: TRBV5-1
D: TRBD2
size: .
J: TRBJ2-3

DNA: TGTGCCAGCAGCCAAGCGGGGGCTTATGACGAAGCTTTCTTT
CDR3: CASSQAGAYDEAFF
V: TRBV7-9
D: .
size: .
J: TRBJ1-1

DNA: TGTGCCACCGGGACAGCATGGTACGAGCAGTACTTC
CDR3: CATGTAWYEQYF
V: TRBV10-3
D: TRBD1
size: .
J: TRBJ2-7

DNA: TGTGCCAGCTCACCAGGGCAGGCGTTGGGGCAGTACTTC
CDR3: CASSPGQALGQYF
V: TRBV18
D: .
size: .
J: TRBJ2-7

DNA: TGCGCCAGCAGCTTGCCGGAAGCCTACGAGCAGTACTTC
CDR3: CASSLPEAYEQYF
V: TRBV5-1
D: .
size: .
J: TRBJ2-7

DNA: TGTGCCAGCAGCTTGGGAGGCGGCCCCTACGAGCAGTACTTC
CDR3: CASSLGGGPYEQYF
V: TRBV7-3
D: .
size: .
J: TRBJ2-7

DNA: TGTGCCAGCAGGTCCAGGGCAGAGGGGGAGCTGTTTTTT
CDR3: CASRSRAEGELFF
V: TRBV6-1
D: .
size: .
J: TRBJ2-2

DNA: TGCAGCGTTGATCCCTCTCCGGGGGGGATCTCCGAGCAGTACTTC
CDR3: CSVDPSPGGISEQYF
V: TRBV29-1
D: TRBD2
size: .
J: TRBJ2-7

DNA: TGTGCCAGCAGCTTGGATAAGGGGGCCCAAAAAAACAATGAGCAGTTCTTC
CDR3: CASSLDKGAQKNNEQFF
V: TRBV5-6
D: TRBD1
size: .
J: TRBJ2-1

DNA: TGTGCCAGCGGTAAGACAGGGAACCCCTACGAGCAGTACTTC
CDR3: CASGKTGNPYEQYF
V: TRBV6-5
D: TRBD1
size: .
J: TRBJ2-7

DNA: TGTGCCAGTAGTATCGTCCGCGGGGATACGCAGTATTTT
CDR3: CASSIVRGDTQYF
V: TRBV19
D: .
size: once
J: TRBJ2-3

DNA: TGTGCCAGCAGCTTGGGCCTAGCGGCCTACAATGAGCAGTTCTTC
CDR3: CASSLGLAAYNEQFF
V: TRBV5-4
D: TRBD2
size: .
J: TRBJ2-1

DNA: TGTGCCAGTAGTGCCAGGACAGGCCCTGAAGCTTTCTTT
CDR3: CASSARTGPEAFF
V: TRBV19
D: TRBD1
size: .
J: TRBJ1-1

DNA: TGTGCCAGCAGCTTAGCTCGGGACACCGGGGAGCTGTTTTTT
CDR3: CASSLARDTGELFF
V: TRBV7-2
D: .
size: .
J: TRBJ2-2

DNA: TGCGCCAGCAGCCAACATCCGGGACAGAAGACATACGAGCAGTACTTC
CDR3: CASSQHPGQKTYEQYF
V: TRBV4-1
D: TRBD1
size: .
J: TRBJ2-7

DNA: TGTGCCATCAGTGATATTAGCGCCACCGGGGAGCTGTTTTTT
CDR3: CAISDISATGELFF
V: TRBV10-3
D: .
size: .
J: TRBJ2-2

DNA: TGTGCCAGCAGTGGTCAGCACGGTGAAGCTTTCTTT
CDR3: CASSGQHGEAFF
V: TRBV2
D: .
size: .
J: TRBJ1-1

DNA: TGCGCCAGCAGTATCGGGAACAGAGGAATCTATGGCTACACCTTC
CDR3: CASSIGNRGIYGYTF
V: TRBV5-1
D: .
size: .
J: TRBJ1-2

DNA: TGTGCCAGTAGTGCAGGGACAGGACACTATGGCTACACCTTC
CDR3: CASSAGTGHYGYTF
V: TRBV19
D: TRBD1
size: .
J: TRBJ1-2

DNA: TGTGCCAGCAGTGGTGGACAGGGAGTGGAGACCCAGTACTTC
CDR3: CASSGGQGVETQYF
V: TRBV6-1
D: TRBD1
size: .
J: TRBJ2-5

DNA: TGTGCCAGCTCACCTATTACGGACAGCCCTAACTATGGCTACACCTTC
CDR3: CASSPITDSPNYGYTF
V: TRBV18
D: .
size: .
J: TRBJ1-2

DNA: TGTGCCAGCAGCTGGGACAGGGATACGCAGTATTTT
CDR3: CASSWDRDTQYF
V: TRBV7-2
D: TRBD1
size: .
J: TRBJ2-3

DNA: TGTGCCTGGAGTAACAAGGACCTAGCAACTAATGAAAAACTGTTTTTT
CDR3: CAWSNKDLATNEKLFF
V: TRBV30
D: .
size: .
J: TRBJ1-4

DNA: TGCAGTGCTAGATCCGGATATGAGCAGTTCTTC
CDR3: CSARSGYEQFF
V: TRBV20-1
D: .
size: .
J: TRBJ2-1

DNA: TGTGCCAGCAGCCCCAACCCGGGACAGGGGAACACCGGGGAGCTGTTTTTT
CDR3: CASSPNPGQGNTGELFF
V: TRBV7-9
D: TRBD1
size: .
J: TRBJ2-2

DNA: TGTGCCTGGAGTACCGGGACACCCGAAAGTGCGGAGACCCAGTACTTC
CDR3: CAWSTGTPESAETQYF
V: TRBV30
D: .
size: once
J: TRBJ2-5

DNA: TGTGCCAGCAGTTCGGGATTGAGGGAGCAGTACTTC
CDR3: CASSSGLREQYF
V: TRBV28
D: .
size: .
J: TRBJ2-7

DNA: TGTGCCAGCAGAACCGGGACAGGGGGCGATGAGCAGTTCTTC
CDR3: CASRTGTGGDEQFF
V: TRBV6-5
D: TRBD1
size: once
J: TRBJ2-1

DNA: TGTGCCAGCAGCCTCCAGACAGGGACTGGAAACACCATATATTTT
CDR3: CASSLQTGTGNTIYF
V: TRBV6-1
D: TRBD1
size: .
J: TRBJ1-3

DNA: TGTGCCTGGAGTGTCCCCCAGAACACTGAAGCTTTCTTT
CDR3: CAWSVPQNTEAFF
V: TRBV30
D: .
size: few
J: TRBJ1-1

DNA: TGTGCCAGCAGACGACCAGGAGGGGCTAACTATGGCTACACCTTC
CDR3: CASRRPGGANYGYTF
V: TRBV11-2
D: .
size: .
J: TRBJ1-2

DNA: TGTGCCTGGAGGGGGGCTAGCACAGATACGCAGTATTTT
CDR3: CAWRGASTDTQYF
V: TRBV30
D: .
size: .
J: TRBJ2-3

DNA: TGTGCCTGGAGTGTACGGGGGACACTTGGAAACACCATATATTTT
CDR3: CAWSVRGTLGNTIYF
V: TRBV30
D: .
size: .
J: TRBJ1-3

DNA: TGTGCCAGCAGCTACGACGGATCGAACACTGAAGCTTTCTTT
CDR3: CASSYDGSNTEAFF
V: TRBV7-2
D: .
size: .
J: TRBJ1-1

DNA: TGCGCCAGCAGCTCCGGGACTAGCGTGGAGACCCAGTACTTC
CDR3: CASSSGTSVETQYF
V: TRBV5-1
D: TRBD2
size: once
J: TRBJ2-5

DNA: TGTGCCAGCAGTGCCCTGGGACAGTATAGCAATCAGCCCCAGCATTTT
CDR3: CASSALGQYSNQPQHF
V: TRBV2
D: TRBD1
size: .
J: TRBJ1-5

DNA: TGCGCCAGCAGCGGGGGACTAAGCACAGATACGCAGTATTTT
CDR3: CASSGGLSTDTQYF
V: TRBV5-1
D: TRBD2
size: .
J: TRBJ2-3

DNA: TGTGCCAGCAGTGAACGTGGGTACGAGCAGTACTTC
CDR3: CASSERGYEQYF
V: TRBV25-1
D: .
size: .
J: TRBJ2-7